The 17 T cell receptor beta chains presented below share a single source sample, sequenced in a study of T cell repertoires in cytomegalovirus infection. In TCRdb, the reads were re-called with MiXCR into one record per CDR3 protein. The sample records under 350,000 distinct CDR3 sequences, 9.5% being singletons. Sequencing was performed on PBMCs. The receptors shown here come from a human donor in good health (CMV status not recorded). Some clones in this sample may be carry-over from other donors' samples.

V gene TRBV7-2 combines with J gene TRBJ2-7; a possible D gene is TRBD2 (6 bases). The V gene lost 4 bases and the J gene lost 8 bases, with 15 bases spanning the gap. Germline values: CDR1 SGHTA, CDR2 FQGNSA. This CDR3 is 13 amino acids long. The CDR3 loop is CASSSTWGDKQYF. The CDR3 nucleotides are TGTGCCAGCAGCTCAACGTGGGGGGATAAGCAGTACTTC. The full variable domain, rest sourced from reference TRBV7-2 and TRBJ2-7, is GAGVSQSPSNKVTEKGKDVELRCDPISGHTALYWYRQSLGQGLEFLIYFQGNSAPDKSGLPSDRFSAERTGGSVSTLTIQRTQQEDSAVYLCASSSTWGDKQYFGPGTRLTVT.

Only a few counts were recorded for this clonotype. This chain uses TRBV19 with TRBJ2-2, with D tentatively TRBD1 (5 bases). Per the germline V gene, CDR1 is LNHDA and CDR2 is SQIVND (reference sequence). This CDR3 is built from 15 residues. V lost 6 bases and J lost 7, with 18 bases in between. The CDR3 here is CASSLYQGLDGELFF. CDR3 DNA sequence: TGTGCCAGTAGCCTTTATCAGGGATTAGACGGGGAGCTGTTTTTT.

This clonotype was observed many times. The gene calls are TRBV7-2 and TRBJ2-7, with 7 bases lining up with TRBD1. The CDR3 length is 16 residues. V lost 8 bases and J lost 1; bases outside the gene matches: 14. Germline V gene sequence: CDR1 SGHTA, CDR2 FQGNSA. CDR3 DNA: TGTGCCAGCCTATGGGGAATAGGGGGCCGTTCCTACGAGCAGTACTTC. Amino acids: CASLWGIGGRSYEQYF.

This clonotype was detected many times. The chain has TRBV7-8 and TRBJ1-6, with a tentative D call TRBD1 (5 bases). CDR1 and CDR2 from the germline V gene are SGHVS and FQNEAQ. The CDR3 extends over 16 amino acids. The V and J ends lost 5 bases and 7 bases respectively, with 18 bases between them. The CDR3 DNA reads as TGTGCCAGCAGCCCCGGGGGGGTGGAGGAGAATTCACCCCTCCACTTT. It encodes CASSPGGVEENSPLHF.

The gene calls are TRBV12-3 or TRBV12-4 and TRBJ1-3; D is unclear. The ends were cut back, 6 bases at V and 2 bases at J, with 17 bases in the middle. This CDR3 spans 16 amino acids. The CDR3 coding sequence is TGTGCCAGCAGCCTCACGCCGGCGAAGACTGGAAACACCATATATTTT. As protein: CASSLTPAKTGNTIYF.

This clonotype was found many times. The V and J genes are TRBV10-3 and TRBJ1-3, with 10 bases matching TRBD1. CDR3 length: 14 amino acids. Germline V gene sequence: CDR1 ENHRY, CDR2 SYGVKD. V was pared by 6 bases and J by 2 bases, with 1 base of the junction left unmatched. The CDR3 DNA reads TGTGCCATCAGCGGGACAGGGGCTGGAAACACCATATATTTT. It yields the protein CAISGTGAGNTIYF.

This rearrangement joins TRBV11-2 to TRBJ2-3; 8 bases agree with TRBD1. This CDR3 has 15 amino acids. Trimming took 6 bases from V and 2 from J; bases not matched to a gene: 7. Germline V CDR1 and CDR2: SGHAT, FQNNGV. The CDR3 bases are TGTGCCAGCAGATACCGGGACAGGATCACAGATACGCAGTATTTT. Translating gives CASRYRDRITDTQYF.

The chain has TRBV6-2 or TRBV6-3 and TRBJ2-4; TRBD2 is a possible D gene (5 bases). The CDR3 sequence is 16 residues long. Germline-derived CDR1 and CDR2 are MNHEY and SVGEGT. V gave up 6 bases and J gave up 2 bases, with 17 bases separating them. The DNA of the CDR3 is TGTGCCAGCAGCCGTGATACGAGGGAGACCAAAAACATTCAGTACTTC. Its translation: CASSRDTRETKNIQYF.

In its sample, this clonotype was seen many times. The V and J genes are TRBV7-2 and TRBJ2-2, with 8 bases lining up with TRBD1. The V segment lost 1 base and the J segment 5 bases; nucleotides outside the gene matches: 0. Germline assignment: CDR1 SGHTA and CDR2 FQGNSA. This CDR3 region has 14 residues. The CDR3 sequence is CASSLDRGTGELFF. DNA for the CDR3: TGTGCCAGCAGCTTAGACAGGGGGACCGGGGAGCTGTTTTTT.

V gene TRBV15 combines with J gene TRBJ1-5; 9 bases map to TRBD1. In germline, CDR1 is LNHNV, CDR2 YYDKDF (reference sequence). CDR3 length equals 16 residues. Unmatched junction bases numbered 5, after V lost 5 bases and J lost 0 bases. This chain's CDR3 is CATSGWTGDSNQPQHF. CDR3 DNA sequence: TGTGCCACCAGCGGGTGGACAGGGGATAGCAATCAGCCCCAGCATTTT.

Ten or more counts support this clonotype. The genes are TRBV7-2 and TRBJ1-5; D is undetermined. Trimming cost V 1 base and J 3 bases, with 10 bases left between them. The germline CDR1 and CDR2 sequences are SGHTA and FQGNSA. The length of the CDR3 is 15 residues. The CDR3 loop reads CASSLDPGNNQPQHF. In DNA form, the CDR3 reads TGTGCCAGCAGCTTAGATCCGGGGAACAATCAGCCCCAGCATTTT.

This clonotype was recorded many times. The rearrangement links TRBV6-8 to TRBJ2-3; 7 bases align to TRBD2. Germline V gene sequence: CDR1 MNHGY, CDR2 SAAAGT. This CDR3 region has 15 residues. The V gene end was trimmed by 5 bases and the J gene end by 0 bases; junction bases not matched to a gene: 5. CDR3 region: CASSLLSGSTDTQYF. In nucleotides, the CDR3 is TGTGCCAGCAGTCTTCTTAGCGGGAGCACAGATACGCAGTATTTT.

This clonotype was seen a few times. The CDR3 region is CASSLKLAGRQETQYF. The CDR3, as DNA: TGTGCCAGCAGCTTGAAACTAGCGGGACGGCAAGAGACCCAGTACTTC. The V gene is TRBV5-6, the J gene TRBJ2-5, with TRBD2 matching over 10 bases. After removal of 1 base from V and 2 bases from J, the junction contained 5 bases not matched to a gene. CDR1 SGHDT and CDR2 YYEEEE come from the germline V gene. This CDR3 contains 16 residues.

In the case of this clonotype: This may be a read error, as it is one base from a much larger clone. J is TRBJ1-5 and V is TRBV18; D ambiguous. The CDR3 spans 14 residues. V gave up 4 bases and J gave up 3 bases, with 10 bases separating them. CDR1 and CDR2 from the germline V gene are KGHSH and LQKENI. The CDR3 coding sequence is TGTGCCAGCTCACTAGACGGAATCAATCAGCCCCAGCATTTT. This gives the protein CASSLDGINQPQHF.

In this sample, this clonotype turned up a few times. This chain links TRBV24-1 with TRBJ2-1, with a possible D match to TRBD2 (6 bases). The CDR3 has 13 residues. Looked up from germline, CDR1 is KGHDR and CDR2 is SFDVKD. V was shortened by 5 bases and J by 8 bases, with 12 bases between the two germline ends. The CDR3 reads CATSVAGWDEQFF. CDR3 DNA: TGTGCCACCAGTGTGGCGGGGTGGGATGAGCAGTTCTTC.

This clonotype was detected many times. The chain joins TRBV28 to TRBJ2-6; 7 positions match TRBD1. CDR3 length: 22 amino acids. The junction had 22 bases not matched to a gene; V was cut back by 5 bases and J by 0 bases. Germline-derived CDR1 and CDR2 are MDHEN and SYDVKM. CDR3 region: CASSPSDLGGTVYSSGANVLTF. The CDR3 DNA reads TGTGCCAGCAGTCCCTCGGACCTAGGTGGGACAGTCTATTCCTCTGGGGCCAACGTCCTGACTTTC.

A few counts support this clonotype. The V call is TRBV27, the J call TRBJ2-7, with 8 bases aligning to TRBD1. Germline lookup yields CDR1 MNHEY and CDR2 SMNVEV (reference sequence). J gave up 3 bases and V 8 bases, and 9 bases lay outside the gene matches. The CDR3 has 14 amino acids. The CDR3, as DNA: TGTGCCAGCTCCTCGACCAGGGGGCTCTACGAGCAGTACTTC. This sequence encodes CASSSTRGLYEQYF.